Listed below are T cell receptor beta chains from one sample, sequenced in a study of blood T cells in healthy people across ages. TCRdb reprocessed the 5' RACE reads with MiXCR, giving one entry per CDR3 protein. The sample contains roughly 1.9 million distinct CDR3 sequences, approximately 40% of which appear only once. The sample comprised blood. The receptors shown here come from a human donor in good health. CDR3s include the opening cysteine and the closing phenylalanine or tryptophan. A D gene is named only where the DNA matches it firmly. The listing skips clone size in some rows; elsewhere it reads once, few, many or a size class.

J gene,D gene,clone size,V gene,CDR3 DNA,CDR3 protein
TRBJ1-1,TRBD1,few,TRBV4-3,TGCGCCAGCAGCCAACAACAGGGGATTACTGAAGCTTTCTTT,CASSQQQGITEAFF
TRBJ1-2,TRBD1,-,TRBV7-9,TGTGCCAGCAGACCAGGGGGCCATGGCTACACCTTC,CASRPGGHGYTF
TRBJ1-5,-,-,TRBV4-3,TGCGCCAGCAGCCCCGGGGTAGGATATAGCAATCAGCCCCAGCATTTT,CASSPGVGYSNQPQHF
TRBJ2-7,TRBD2,many,TRBV7-2,TGTGCCAGCAGCTCCTGGACTAGCCTAGCCGAGCAGTACTTC,CASSSWTSLAEQYF
TRBJ1-1,TRBD1,-,TRBV29-1,TGCATCGGGACAGGGTACACTGAAGCTTTCTTT,CIGTGYTEAFF
TRBJ2-4,TRBD1,-,TRBV6-5,TGTGCCAGCAGTTACTCGAGTCAGGGGGACATTCAGTACTTC,CASSYSSQGDIQYF
TRBJ2-7,TRBD2,-,TRBV4-2,TGTGCCAGCAGCTCTAGCGGGGGGGCGATCTACGAGCAGTACTTC,CASSSSGGAIYEQYF
TRBJ2-5,TRBD1,few,TRBV6-5,TGTGCCAGCAGCCGATCCGGGACAGGACAAGAGACCCAGTACTTC,CASSRSGTGQETQYF
TRBJ2-6,-,many,TRBV4-3,TGCGCCAGCAGCCAATCCAGGGAGACTGGGGCCAACGTCCTGACTTTC,CASSQSRETGANVLTF
TRBJ2-4,-,-,TRBV3-1,TGTGCCAGCAGCCCAGCTGGGGGCAGGGTAAATCAAGGACGTGGGCAGTACTTC,CASSPAGGRVNQGRGQYF
TRBJ1-5,-,few,TRBV20-1,TGCAGTGCTAGACGTCAAAATCAGCCCCAGCATTTT,CSARRQNQPQHF
TRBJ2-1,-,few,TRBV20-1,TGCAGTGCTAGAGATCTGTGGGGGTTTCCCCCTAAACCTAGGAATGAGCAGTTCTTC,CSARDLWGFPPKPRNEQFF
TRBJ1-2,-,-,TRBV29-1,TGCAGCGTTGAAGGGGGCATGGGGGACTATGGCTACACCTTC,CSVEGGMGDYGYTF
TRBJ1-2,TRBD1,-,TRBV4-1,TGCGCCAGCAGCGCGCTATCTATCACCGGGACAGACGGCTACACCTTC,CASSALSITGTDGYTF
TRBJ2-7,-,-,TRBV5-1,TGCGCCAGCAGCTTTATGGACCTCTCCTACGAGCAGTACTTC,CASSFMDLSYEQYF
TRBJ2-1,-,-,TRBV11-1,TGTGCCAGCAGCCGCGATGGACTGCGAGGCAATGAGCAGTTCTTC,CASSRDGLRGNEQFF
TRBJ2-3,TRBD2,few,TRBV6-5,TGTGCCAGCAGATTAGGACTAGCAAGTGGTACGCAGTATTTT,CASRLGLASGTQYF
TRBJ1-1,-,-,TRBV28,TGTGCCAGCAGTTTAAAGGAGTGGAACACTGAAGCTTTCTTT,CASSLKEWNTEAFF
TRBJ2-7,-,-,TRBV7-2,TGTGCCTGCAGCTTAGCCTCCGGGACCCTGGGCTGCGAGCAGTACTTC,CACSLASGTLGCEQYF
TRBJ1-4,-,-,TRBV6-6,TGTGCCAGCAGCAGTGTTGGCCAAAATGAAAAACTGTTTTTT,CASSSVGQNEKLFF
TRBJ1-2,-,-,TRBV7-9,TGTGCCAGCAGCCTCCCCTCAGGGAATTTTGGCTACACCTTC,CASSLPSGNFGYTF
TRBJ1-2,-,few,TRBV20-1,TGCAGTGCTAGAGGGCAAAGGGCCCAGAAAGGGTCTGGCTACACCTTC,CSARGQRAQKGSGYTF
TRBJ1-2,-,few,TRBV5-1,TGCGCCAGCAGCTTGGACAGGGCGGCCTATGGCTACACCTTC,CASSLDRAAYGYTF
TRBJ2-7,-,-,TRBV7-2,TGTGCCAGCAGCTTTGGGCCGGGGCCCTACGAGCAGTACTTC,CASSFGPGPYEQYF
TRBJ1-6,-,few,TRBV20-1,TGCAGTGCTAGAGATCTGGTCAGGAGCTCCTATAATTCACCCCTCCACTTT,CSARDLVRSSYNSPLHF
TRBJ2-7,TRBD1,few,TRBV5-5,TGTGCCAGCAGCTTCGGGACAGGGCGAGACGAGCAGTACTTC,CASSFGTGRDEQYF
TRBJ2-3,TRBD2,many,TRBV9,TGTGCCAGCAGCGCAGACGTGGGACTAGATGTTATAGATACGCAGTATTTT,CASSADVGLDVIDTQYF
TRBJ1-1,TRBD1,-,TRBV4-3,TGCGCCAGCAGCCACGAGGGGGCAGACACTGAAGCTTTCTTT,CASSHEGADTEAFF
TRBJ2-3,-,many,TRBV7-2,TGTGCCAGCAGCTTAGCGGGTCTCACAGATACGCAGTATTTT,CASSLAGLTDTQYF
TRBJ2-7,-,few,TRBV2,TGTGCCAGCAAACGGATATCCTACGAGCAGTACTTC,CASKRISYEQYF
TRBJ1-2,-,few,TRBV4-1,TGCGCCAGCAGCCAAGATCACCGGGGGGCCTATGGCTACACCTTC,CASSQDHRGAYGYTF
TRBJ2-1,-,few,TRBV12-3/TRBV12-4,TGTGCCAGCAGCCCCGACACCTTAAATGAGCAGTTCTTC,CASSPDTLNEQFF
TRBJ2-7,-,once,TRBV6-1,TGTGCCAGCAGTGAAGTGTGGGGCGGGGACGGCGGCTCCTGCAATGAGCAGTACTTC,CASSEVWGGDGGSCNEQYF
TRBJ2-6,-,few,TRBV18,TGTGCCAGCTCACCACCTTACGGATCAGGGGCCAACGTCCTGACTTTC,CASSPPYGSGANVLTF
TRBJ2-7,TRBD1,few,TRBV28,TGTGCCGGCTCCTGGACAGGCTACGAGCAGTACTTC,CAGSWTGYEQYF
TRBJ1-2,-,few,TRBV3-1,TGTGCCAGCAGCCCCGGGTCGCCCGGGGGCTACACCTTC,CASSPGSPGGYTF
TRBJ2-7,-,-,TRBV29-1,TGCAGCGTCCGCGTGGCCTCGAGTGGTAGCGAGCAGTACTTC,CSVRVASSGSEQYF
TRBJ1-4,TRBD1,-,TRBV6-5,TGTGCCAGCAGCGCAGGACAGGCCTTCAGCGAAAAACTGTTTTTT,CASSAGQAFSEKLFF
TRBJ2-3,-,few,TRBV20-1,TGCAGTGCTAGAGATCTTCTAATTACAGATACGCAGTATTTT,CSARDLLITDTQYF
TRBJ2-5,-,-,TRBV7-9,TGTGCCAGCAGCTTTATGGGTCTAACGCTTCGAGAGACCCAGTACTTC,CASSFMGLTLRETQYF
TRBJ1-5,-,-,TRBV6-2/TRBV6-3,TGTGCCAGCTCCCCCGAGCGAAAGGGCACTCAGCCCCAGCATTTT,CASSPERKGTQPQHF
TRBJ2-3,TRBD2,-,TRBV20-1,TGCAGTGCTAGAGAGGCGGGGGCAGATACGCAGTATTTT,CSAREAGADTQYF
TRBJ2-1,TRBD2,-,TRBV7-3,TGTGTCAGCAGCTTAACTCGCGCGGGGGGGTACAATGAGCAGTTCTTC,CVSSLTRAGGYNEQFF
TRBJ2-1,TRBD2,-,TRBV27,TGTGCCAGCAGTGTCGTAGCGGGGGTGACCCCCTTATACAATGAGCAGTTCTTC,CASSVVAGVTPLYNEQFF
TRBJ2-7,-,once,TRBV7-9,TGTGCCAGCAGCCCCGTTGGGGGGGCATCCTACGAGCAGTACTTC,CASSPVGGASYEQYF
TRBJ2-6,TRBD1,few,TRBV2,TGTGCCAGCAGTACCGGGACAGGCTCTGGGGCCAACGTCCTGACTTTC,CASSTGTGSGANVLTF
TRBJ1-1,-,few,TRBV20-1,TGCAGTGCTAGAGTTAGGGGCTGGGGCACTGAAGCTTTCTTT,CSARVRGWGTEAFF
TRBJ1-6,-,few,TRBV5-1,TGCGCCAGCAGCTTGGATTTCAGTGATCGGGTGTCGAGCTCCTATAATTCACCCCTCCACTTT,CASSLDFSDRVSSSYNSPLHF
TRBJ2-7,-,-,TRBV5-1,TGCGCCAGCAGCTTGGCCGAGGTAGGGGAAGCCTACGAGCAGTACTTC,CASSLAEVGEAYEQYF
TRBJ2-1,-,-,TRBV2,TGTGCCGTGGACGTCCACTACAATGAGCAGTTCTTC,CAVDVHYNEQFF
TRBJ2-7,TRBD2,-,TRBV10-3,TGTGCCATCAGTGATTGGGGGGGGTACTACGAGCAGTACTTC,CAISDWGGYYEQYF
TRBJ1-2,-,few,TRBV4-2,TGTGCCAGCAGCCATGGGGAATTAGGCTACACCTTC,CASSHGELGYTF
TRBJ2-1,TRBD2,-,TRBV28,TGTGCCAGCAGCCCTCGGACTAGCAATAGCAATGAGCAGTTCTTC,CASSPRTSNSNEQFF
TRBJ2-3,TRBD2,-,TRBV2,TGTGCCAGCAGTCGGACTAGCGGAGATACGCAGTATTTT,CASSRTSGDTQYF
TRBJ2-3,-,few,TRBV27,TGTGCCAGCACCCTGGGGAGGGGGCACCATACGCAGTATTTT,CASTLGRGHHTQYF
TRBJ2-1,-,few,TRBV28,TGTGCCAGCAGTTTGGCCGTTGGGACGGGAAACAATGAGCAGTTCTTC,CASSLAVGTGNNEQFF